One sample yielded the 16 T cell receptor beta chains listed below, sequenced in a study of Ad26.COV2.S vaccination and SARS-CoV-2 variants. The treatment: roughly 19 received Ad26.COV2.S at low or high dose, single or two shots; about 5 received placebo; per-sample allocation not given. Sampling was done on day 63 after the first vaccine or placebo injection. Clones were sequenced by immunoSEQ multiplex PCR, and TCRdb holds only the in-frame ones, with some missing. The repertoire holds some 390,000 clones, about 91% seen once, with under 2% in the top ten. Sample: peripheral blood, taken in a trial of Ad26.COV2.S vaccine versus placebo. Receptors originate from a person aged 18-65 years who received the Ad26.COV2.S COVID-19 vaccine or a placebo.

The DNA for the CDR3 is TGCGCCAGCAGCCAAGGAACACGGGGCTGGGTCAATCAGCCCCAGCATTTT. This gives the protein CASSQGTRGWVNQPQHF. The chain uses TRBV4-1 and TRBJ1-5; TRBD1 is a possible D gene (5 bases). Trimming took off 1 base at V and 3 bases at J, with 16 bases between the two ends. The germline CDR1 and CDR2 sequences are MGHRA and YSYEKL. The CDR3 loop spans 17 amino acids.

The chain has TRBV5-1 and TRBJ2-5; 10 bases map to TRBD2. The germline CDR1 and CDR2 sequences are SGHRS and YFSETQ. The trim removed 0 bases at V and 1 base at J, leaving 3 bases unmatched. The length of the CDR3 is 16 residues. The CDR3 region is CASSLGAGGSQETQYF. The CDR3 DNA reads TGCGCCAGCAGCTTGGGAGCGGGAGGGAGCCAAGAGACCCAGTACTTC.

Only a few counts were recorded for this clone. The chain recombines TRBV12-3 or TRBV12-4 with TRBJ2-1; D gene uncertain. V was shortened by 3 bases and J by 5 bases, with 2 bases between the two germline ends. The CDR3 has 11 residues. CDR3 in amino acids: CASSFDNEQFF. The CDR3 nucleotides are TGTGCCAGCAGTTTCGACAATGAGCAGTTCTTC.

The V gene is TRBV4-2, the J gene TRBJ2-1; D remains unclear. The CDR3 length is 15 residues. V gave up 0 bases and J gave up 0 bases, with 6 bases separating them. From germline, CDR1 is LGHNA and CDR2 YNFKEQ. The CDR3 spells CASSQETHSYNEQFF. The CDR3 nucleotides read TGTGCCAGCAGCCAAGAAACTCACTCCTACAATGAGCAGTTCTTC.

V usage is TRBV5-1 and J usage is TRBJ2-2; D not resolved. Between the trimmed V and J ends, which lost 0 bases and 6 bases, there was a span of 6 bases. The germline gives CDR1 SGHRS, CDR2 YFSETQ. The CDR3 length is 13 residues. CDR3 nucleotide sequence: TGCGCCAGCAGCTTGGGAGGATCCGGGGAGCTGTTTTTT. As protein: CASSLGGSGELFF.

The count of this clone is one. CDR3 nucleotide sequence: TGTGCCAGTAGAACGCAAGGGACCGGGGAGCTGTTTTTT. Translating it yields CASRTQGTGELFF. This chain links TRBV19 with TRBJ2-2; D not resolved. Germline V gives CDR1 LNHDA, CDR2 SQIVND (reference sequence). The CDR3 extends over 13 amino acids. Deletions cut 6 bases from V and 5 bases from J, with 10 bases between.

This sequence joins TRBV7-3 and TRBJ2-3; D may be TRBD1 (6 bases). The CDR3 runs to 15 residues. Germline loops: CDR1 SGHTA, CDR2 FQGTGA. Trimming stripped 0 bases from V and 0 bases from J, with 7 bases between. The CDR3 region is CASSLTGGSTDTQYF. The CDR3 DNA reads TGTGCCAGCAGCTTAACAGGGGGAAGCACAGATACGCAGTATTTT.

Note on this clone: At one of its ends the junction is not consistent with the germline gene, which may arise from a read error. The rearrangement uses TRBV5-1 and TRBJ2-1, with no clear D. This CDR3 contains 13 residues. Germline CDR1 and CDR2: SGHRS and YFSETQ. DNA for the CDR3: TGTGCCAGCAGCACCGGCAGTCCCAATGAGCAGTTCTTC. Translation gives CASSTGSPNEQFF.

The gene calls are TRBV7-2 and TRBJ1-3; D remains unclear. Between the trimmed V and J ends, which lost 0 bases and 3 bases, there was a span of 24 bases. Per the germline V gene, CDR1 is SGHTA and CDR2 is FQGNSA. There are 20 residues in the CDR3. This CDR3 is CASSLAHLRTPDSHGNTIYF. CDR3 DNA: TGTGCCAGCAGCTTAGCGCACTTAAGGACGCCGGATTCGCATGGAAACACCATATATTTT.

The rearrangement links TRBV5-1 to TRBJ2-7, with D unclear. Germline CDR1 SGHRS, CDR2 YFSETQ. The CDR3 runs 16 residues. V was pared by 1 base and J by 3 bases, with 17 bases between. CDR3 in amino acids: CASSLMPTNQNYEQYF. The DNA of the CDR3 is TGCGCCAGCAGCTTGATGCCCACTAACCAGAACTACGAGCAGTACTTC.

CDR3 nucleotides: TGTGCCAGCAGTACCCCTAGCGTGAGAAACAATGAGCAGTTCTTC. This sequence encodes CASSTPSVRNNEQFF. The chain uses TRBV6-2 or TRBV6-3 and TRBJ2-1, with D perhaps matching TRBD2 (6 bases). The germline V and J ends were trimmed by 5 bases and 5 bases, with 16 bases remaining between them. This CDR3 contains 15 residues. Germline-derived CDR1 and CDR2 are MNHEY and SVGEGT.

The chain combines TRBV19 with TRBJ2-3, with D unresolved. Germline loops: CDR1 LNHDA, CDR2 SQIVND (reference sequence). CDR3 size: 12 residues. Deletions cut 5 bases from V and 4 bases from J, with 7 bases between. The CDR3 region is CASSQPPDTQYF. DNA for the CDR3: TGTGCCAGTAGTCAACCCCCAGATACGCAGTATTTT. The variable domain in full, with the rest retrieved from reference TRBV19 and TRBJ2-3, is DGGITQSPKYLFRKEGQNVTLSCEQNLNHDAMYWYRQDPGQGLRLIYYSQIVNDFQKGDIAEGYSVSREKKESFPLTVTSAQKNPTAFYLCASSQPPDTQYFGPGTRLTVL.

This clone was seen a few times. The chain links TRBV28 to TRBJ1-5, with 9 bases identical to TRBD1. Germline assignment: CDR1 MDHEN and CDR2 SYDVKM. V lost 6 bases and J lost 6; bases outside the gene matches: 12. The CDR3 is made up of 16 amino acids. CDR3 DNA sequence: TGTGCCAGCAGAAGAAACCGGGACAGGGTCAGTCAGCCCCAGCATTTT. Translating gives CASRRNRDRVSQPQHF.

This chain joins TRBV6-2 or TRBV6-3 and TRBJ2-7; the match to TRBD2 covers 9 bases. V gave up 4 bases and J gave up 6 bases; unmatched junction bases: 4. CDR3 size: 13 residues. Per germline, CDR1 MNHEY and CDR2 SVGEGT. The CDR3 loop reads CASSLRGLAEQYF. Here the CDR3 DNA reads TGTGCCAGCAGTTTAAGGGGACTAGCCGAGCAGTACTTC.

On this clone: It is unclear where the CDR3 begins or ends on the DNA, so no DNA is shown, and the CDR3 is as TCRdb lists it. The rearrangement links TRBV11-2 to TRBJ2-1; TRBD2 is the table's D call, not checked against the DNA. The CDR3 region is 13 residues in length, termini included. The germline V gene encodes CDR1 SGHAT and CDR2 FQNNGV. CDR3 amino acids: CASSLVASGSMFF.

The rearrangement uses TRBV5-1 and TRBJ2-6, with TRBD1 matching over 8 bases. J lost 2 bases, V lost 3 bases, and 4 bases had no gene match. The germline gives CDR1 SGHRS, CDR2 YFSETQ. The CDR3 totals 16 residues. This CDR3 reads CASSYIQGAGANVLTF. CDR3 nucleotide sequence: TGCGCCAGCAGCTATATACAGGGGGCTGGGGCCAACGTCCTGACTTTC.